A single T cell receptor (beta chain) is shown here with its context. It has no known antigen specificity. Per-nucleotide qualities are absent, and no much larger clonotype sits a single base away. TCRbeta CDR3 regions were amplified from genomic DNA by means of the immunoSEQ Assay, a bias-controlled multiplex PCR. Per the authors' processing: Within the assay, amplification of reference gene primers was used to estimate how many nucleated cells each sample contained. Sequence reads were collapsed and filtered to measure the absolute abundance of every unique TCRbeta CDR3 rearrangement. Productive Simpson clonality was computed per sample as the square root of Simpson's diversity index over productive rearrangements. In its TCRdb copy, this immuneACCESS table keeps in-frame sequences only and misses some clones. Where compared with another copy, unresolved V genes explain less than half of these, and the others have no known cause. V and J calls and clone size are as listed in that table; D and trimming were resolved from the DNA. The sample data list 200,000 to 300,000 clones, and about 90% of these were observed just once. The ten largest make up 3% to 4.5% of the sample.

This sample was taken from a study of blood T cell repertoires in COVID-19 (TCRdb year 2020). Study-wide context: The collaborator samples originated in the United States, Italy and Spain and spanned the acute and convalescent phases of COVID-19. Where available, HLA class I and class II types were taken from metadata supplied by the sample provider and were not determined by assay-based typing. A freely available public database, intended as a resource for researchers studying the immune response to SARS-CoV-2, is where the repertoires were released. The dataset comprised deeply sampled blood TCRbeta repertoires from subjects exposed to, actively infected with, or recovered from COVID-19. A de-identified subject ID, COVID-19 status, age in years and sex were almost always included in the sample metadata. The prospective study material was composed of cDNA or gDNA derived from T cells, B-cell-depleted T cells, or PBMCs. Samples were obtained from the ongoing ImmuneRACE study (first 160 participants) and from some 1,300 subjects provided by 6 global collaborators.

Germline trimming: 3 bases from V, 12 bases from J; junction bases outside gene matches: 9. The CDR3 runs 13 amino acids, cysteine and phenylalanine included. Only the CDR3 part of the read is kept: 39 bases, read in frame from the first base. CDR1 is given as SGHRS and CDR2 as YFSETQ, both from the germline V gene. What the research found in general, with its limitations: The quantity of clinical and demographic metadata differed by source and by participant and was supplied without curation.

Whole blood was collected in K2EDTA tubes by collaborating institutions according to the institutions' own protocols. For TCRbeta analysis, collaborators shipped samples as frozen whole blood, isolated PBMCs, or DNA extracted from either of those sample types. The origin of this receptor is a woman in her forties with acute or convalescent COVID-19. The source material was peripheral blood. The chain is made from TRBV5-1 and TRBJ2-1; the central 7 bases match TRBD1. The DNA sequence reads TGCGCCAGCAGCTCCGGGATGGACAGGAGGCAGTTCTTC. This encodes CASSSGMDRRQFF.